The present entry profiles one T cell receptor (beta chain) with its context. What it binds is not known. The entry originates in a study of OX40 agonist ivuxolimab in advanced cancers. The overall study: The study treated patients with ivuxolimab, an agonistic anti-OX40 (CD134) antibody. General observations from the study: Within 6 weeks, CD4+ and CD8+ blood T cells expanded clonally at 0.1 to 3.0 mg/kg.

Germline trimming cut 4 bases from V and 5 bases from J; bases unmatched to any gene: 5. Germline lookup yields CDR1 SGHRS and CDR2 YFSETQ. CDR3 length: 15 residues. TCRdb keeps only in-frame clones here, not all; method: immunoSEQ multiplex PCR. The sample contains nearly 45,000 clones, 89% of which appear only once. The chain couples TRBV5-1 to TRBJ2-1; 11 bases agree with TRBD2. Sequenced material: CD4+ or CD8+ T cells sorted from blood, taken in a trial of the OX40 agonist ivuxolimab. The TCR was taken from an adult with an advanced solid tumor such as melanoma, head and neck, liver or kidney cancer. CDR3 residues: CASSLRLAGNNEQFF. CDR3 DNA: TGCGCCAGCAGCCTGCGACTAGCGGGGAACAATGAGCAGTTCTTC.